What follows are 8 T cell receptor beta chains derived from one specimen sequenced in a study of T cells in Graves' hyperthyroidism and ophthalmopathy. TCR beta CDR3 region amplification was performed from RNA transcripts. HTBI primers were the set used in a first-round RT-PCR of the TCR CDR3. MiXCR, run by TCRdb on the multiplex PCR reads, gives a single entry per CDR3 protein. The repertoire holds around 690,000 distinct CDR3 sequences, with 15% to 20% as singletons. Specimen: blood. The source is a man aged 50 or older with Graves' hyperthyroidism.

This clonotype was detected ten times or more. The CDR3 sequence is CSSGDRGHEQYF. For the CDR3, the DNA is TGCAGCTCAGGGGACAGGGGCCACGAGCAGTACTTC. J is TRBJ2-7 and V is TRBV29-1; 10 nucleotides match TRBD1. V gave up 8 bases and J gave up 5 bases; unmatched junction bases: 6. This CDR3 spans 12 amino acids. Looked up from germline, CDR1 is SQVTM and CDR2 is ANQGSEA.

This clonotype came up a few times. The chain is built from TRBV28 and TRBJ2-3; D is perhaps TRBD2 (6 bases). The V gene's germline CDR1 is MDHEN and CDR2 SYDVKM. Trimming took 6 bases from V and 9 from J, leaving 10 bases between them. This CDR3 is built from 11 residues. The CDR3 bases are TGTGCCAGCAGCCCCCGGGGGACGCAGTATTTT. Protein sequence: CASSPRGTQYF.

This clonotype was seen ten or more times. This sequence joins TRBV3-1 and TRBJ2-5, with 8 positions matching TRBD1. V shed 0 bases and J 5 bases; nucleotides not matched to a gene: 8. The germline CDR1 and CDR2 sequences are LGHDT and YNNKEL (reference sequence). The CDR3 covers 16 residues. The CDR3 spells CASSQERTGGQETQYF. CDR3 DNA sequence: TGTGCCAGCAGCCAAGAGCGTACAGGGGGTCAGGAGACCCAGTACTTC.

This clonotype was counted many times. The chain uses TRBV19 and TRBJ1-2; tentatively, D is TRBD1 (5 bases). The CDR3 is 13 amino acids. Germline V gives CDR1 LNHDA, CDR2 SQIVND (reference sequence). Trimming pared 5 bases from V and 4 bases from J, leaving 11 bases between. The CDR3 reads CASSPNRSYGYTF. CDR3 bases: TGTGCCAGTAGTCCAAACAGGTCCTATGGCTACACCTTC.

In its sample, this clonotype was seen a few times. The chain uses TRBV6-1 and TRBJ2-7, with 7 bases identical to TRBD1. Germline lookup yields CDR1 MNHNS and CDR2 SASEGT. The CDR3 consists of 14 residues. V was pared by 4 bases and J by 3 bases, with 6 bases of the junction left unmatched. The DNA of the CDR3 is TGTGCCAGCAGTGTCCCGGGACAGTTCTACGAGCAGTACTTC. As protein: CASSVPGQFYEQYF.

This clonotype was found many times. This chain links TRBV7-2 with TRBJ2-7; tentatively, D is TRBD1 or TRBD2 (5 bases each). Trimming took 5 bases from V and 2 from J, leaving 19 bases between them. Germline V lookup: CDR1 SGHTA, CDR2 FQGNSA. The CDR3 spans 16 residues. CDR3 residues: CASSLLDRDLTYEQYF. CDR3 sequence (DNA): TGTGCCAGCAGCCTATTAGACCGGGACCTAACCTACGAGCAGTACTTC.

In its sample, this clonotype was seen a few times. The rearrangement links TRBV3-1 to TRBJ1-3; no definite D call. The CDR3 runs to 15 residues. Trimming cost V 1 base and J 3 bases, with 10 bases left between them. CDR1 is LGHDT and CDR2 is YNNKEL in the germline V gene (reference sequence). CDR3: CASSQVGLDGNTIYF. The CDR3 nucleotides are TGTGCCAGCAGCCAAGTGGGCTTAGATGGAAACACCATATATTTT.

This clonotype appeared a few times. The CDR3 here is CASSSSEKLFF. CDR3 coding DNA: TGTGCCAGCAGCTCCTCTGAAAAACTGTTTTTT. The V and J genes are TRBV11-2 and TRBJ1-4, with D unresolved. Germline lookup yields CDR1 SGHAT and CDR2 FQNNGV. V lost 4 bases to trimming and J lost 7 bases, with 4 bases between them. The CDR3 runs 11 residues.